The 10 T cell receptor beta chains presented below share a single source sample, sequenced in a study of early T cells in non-severe SARS-CoV-2 infection. TCRdb re-derived calls from the 5' RACE reads in MiXCR, one entry per CDR3 protein. The sample lists tens of thousands of distinct CDR3 sequences, approximately 6.1% seen once, with 9.5% to 15% in the top ten. Sequences were obtained from whole blood. These receptors were collected from an adult who was a healthcare worker with PCR-confirmed SARS-CoV-2 infection or an uninfected control (not recorded which).

The sample holds a few counts of this clonotype. This chain links TRBV20-1 with TRBJ2-3, with 9 bases aligning to TRBD1. V lost 5 bases to trimming and J lost 9 bases; unmatched junction nucleotides: 6. The germline V gene has CDR1 DFQATT and CDR2 SNEGSKA (reference sequence). The CDR3 runs to 12 residues. The CDR3 is CSALDRGGTQYF. DNA of the CDR3: TGCAGTGCTCTGGACAGGGGAGGGACGCAGTATTTT.

V and J are TRBV7-9 and TRBJ1-6; 7 bases fit TRBD1. Germline CDR1 and CDR2: SEHNR and FQNEAQ (reference sequence). V gave up 4 bases and J gave up 0 bases; unmatched junction bases: 3. This CDR3 is built from 16 residues. CDR3 amino acids: CASSSGQSSYNSPLHF. The CDR3 bases are TGTGCCAGCAGCTCGGGACAGAGCTCCTATAATTCACCCCTCCACTTT.

This clonotype was found many times. The CDR3 DNA is TGTGCCAGCAGTCCGGACAGTGCGCTGCAGCCCCAGCATTTT. Translated: CASSPDSALQPQHF. The chain recombines TRBV27 with TRBJ1-5, with D tentatively TRBD1 (6 bases). In germline, CDR1 is MNHEY, CDR2 SMNVEV (reference sequence). V was cut by 5 bases and J by 7 bases, with 15 bases left in between. The CDR3 contains 14 residues.

This clonotype was seen at least ten times. The V call is TRBV5-6, the J call TRBJ1-6; tentatively, D is TRBD1 (5 bases). Germline V lookup: CDR1 SGHDT, CDR2 YYEEEE. V was pared by 6 bases and J by 6 bases, with 16 bases between. This CDR3 has 15 amino acids. CDR3 nucleotides: TGTGCCAGCACCCGCCAGGGCAGAACTAATTCACCCCTCCACTTT. This sequence encodes CASTRQGRTNSPLHF.

This clonotype was observed a handful of times. The chain has TRBV20-1 and TRBJ2-5; tentative D call: TRBD2 (6 bases). Trimming took off 1 base at V and 4 bases at J, with 13 bases between the two ends. The CDR3 has 14 residues. Germline V CDR1 and CDR2: DFQATT, SNEGSKA (reference sequence). The CDR3 coding sequence is TGCAGTGCTAGAGTGGGGACTTTACGAGAGACCCAGTACTTC. It codes for CSARVGTLRETQYF.

There are many counts of this clonotype. The chain employs TRBV20-1 and TRBJ1-2; 7 nucleotides match TRBD1. J lost 4 bases, V lost 6 bases, and 11 bases had no gene match. This CDR3 comprises 14 residues. Per the germline V gene, CDR1 is DFQATT and CDR2 is SNEGSKA (reference sequence). This chain's CDR3 is CSAQDRRLFYGYTF. The CDR3 DNA follows: TGCAGTGCCCAGGACAGGCGACTATTCTATGGCTACACCTTC.

There are a few counts of this clonotype. V and J are TRBV2 and TRBJ2-4, with 9 bases fitting TRBD2. This CDR3 region has 16 residues. Germline V CDR1 and CDR2: SNHLY, FYNNEI. V dropped 2 bases and J dropped 0; count of bases not matched to a gene: 2. The CDR3 region is CASSEQRGAAKNIQYF. The DNA for the CDR3 is TGTGCCAGCAGTGAACAGCGGGGGGCAGCCAAAAACATTCAGTACTTC.

This clonotype came up a few times. The chain carries TRBV7-2 and TRBJ2-1, with TRBD1 as a possible D gene (5 bases). Per germline, CDR1 SGHTA and CDR2 FQGNSA. V lost 5 bases and J 3 bases, leaving 14 bases between the germline ends. There are 15 residues in the CDR3. CDR3 residues: CASSPRSGNYNEQFF. The CDR3 DNA is TGTGCCAGCAGCCCCCGATCAGGGAACTACAATGAGCAGTTCTTC.

This clonotype came up many times. This chain joins TRBV19 and TRBJ2-3; TRBD2 is a possible D gene (6 bases). With 1 base removed from V and 2 bases from J, the gap between germline ends came to 10 bases. There are 15 residues in the CDR3. Looked up from germline, CDR1 is LNHDA and CDR2 is SQIVND (reference sequence). CDR3 bases: TGTGCCAGTAGTATAGGTAGCGGTGACACAGATACGCAGTATTTT. Translation gives CASSIGSGDTDTQYF.

This clonotype was recorded many times. The chain employs TRBV6-2 or TRBV6-3 and TRBJ2-7; D not certain. Trimming took off 7 bases at V and 3 bases at J, with 7 bases between the two ends. Germline lookup yields CDR1 MNHEY and CDR2 SVGEGT. The CDR3 has 11 residues. The CDR3 loop is CASNKNYEQYF. The CDR3 bases are TGTGCCAGCAACAAGAACTACGAGCAGTACTTC.